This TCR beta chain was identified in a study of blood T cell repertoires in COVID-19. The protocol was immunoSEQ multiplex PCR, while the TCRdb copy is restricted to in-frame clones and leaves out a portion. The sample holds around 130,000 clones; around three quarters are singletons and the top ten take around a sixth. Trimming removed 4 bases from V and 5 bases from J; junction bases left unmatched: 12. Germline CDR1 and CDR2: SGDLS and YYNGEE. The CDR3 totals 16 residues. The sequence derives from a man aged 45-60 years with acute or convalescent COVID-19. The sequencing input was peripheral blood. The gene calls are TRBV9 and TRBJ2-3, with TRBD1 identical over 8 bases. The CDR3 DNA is TGTGCCAGCAGCTCCCGGACAGGGACGGTCAAAGATACGCAGTATTTT. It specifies CASSSRTGTVKDTQYF. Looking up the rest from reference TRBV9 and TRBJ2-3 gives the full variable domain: DSGVTQTPKHLITATGQRVTLRCSPRSGDLSVYWYQQSLDQGLQFLIQYYNGEERAKGNILERFSAQQFPDLHSELNLSSLELGDSALYFCASSSRTGTVKDTQYFGPGTRLTVL.